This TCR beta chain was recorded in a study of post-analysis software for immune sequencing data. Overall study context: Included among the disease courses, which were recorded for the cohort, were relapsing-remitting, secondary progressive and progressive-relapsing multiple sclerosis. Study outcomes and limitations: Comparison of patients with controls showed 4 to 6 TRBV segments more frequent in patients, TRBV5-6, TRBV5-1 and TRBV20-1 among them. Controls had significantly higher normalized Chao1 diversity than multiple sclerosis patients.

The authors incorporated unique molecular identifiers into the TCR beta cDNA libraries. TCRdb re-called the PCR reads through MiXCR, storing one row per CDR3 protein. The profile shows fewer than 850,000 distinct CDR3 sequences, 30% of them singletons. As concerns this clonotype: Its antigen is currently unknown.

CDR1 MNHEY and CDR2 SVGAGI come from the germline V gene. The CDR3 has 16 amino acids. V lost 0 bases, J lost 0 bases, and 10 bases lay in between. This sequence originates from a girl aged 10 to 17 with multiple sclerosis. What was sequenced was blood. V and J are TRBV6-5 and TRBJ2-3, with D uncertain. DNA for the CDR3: TGTGCCAGCAGTTACTCGGGTGCCCTTAGCACAGATACGCAGTATTTT. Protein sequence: CASSYSGALSTDTQYF.